This T cell receptor beta chain was retrieved from a study of T cells in Graves' hyperthyroidism and ophthalmopathy (dated by TCRdb to between 2019 and 2020). General notes on the study: Peripheral blood was collected at initial diagnosis, before any treatment. TCR V-J signatures able to tell the groups apart were searched for in a discovery cohort of around 95 patients, of whom fewer than 45 had Graves' ophthalmopathy and some 60 had stable Graves' hyperthyroidism. An independent validation cohort of under 20 hyperthyroidism patients and over 15 patients who later progressed to ophthalmopathy tested prospective prediction of ophthalmopathy. The 90 to 100 discovery patients were randomly divided into training and test sets at a 7:3 ratio. The study also compared thyroid tissue and blood T-cell repertoires from 6 or 7 Graves' hyperthyroidism patients. After sampling, hyperthyroidism patients received methimazole starting at 30 mg daily, and ophthalmopathy patients received high-dose intravenous methylprednisolone. The paper reports TCR Vbeta CDR3 sequencing of approximately 140 peripheral blood samples: 43 ophthalmopathy, roughly 74 hyperthyroidism and around 17 progressor patients.

This clonotype appeared many times. Its antigen is currently not known. The sample holds no much larger clone one base away, and base qualities are not on file. The CDR3 contains 12 residues, cysteine and phenylalanine counted. The retained sequence is limited to the CDR3, 36 bases, with the frame set at the first base. The CDR1 and CDR2 encoded by the germline V gene are SNHLY and FYNNEI. The V and J ends are trimmed by 7 bases and 5 bases, leaving 12 bases between them. What the study reported, not specific to this receptor: In cross-validation, a model built on a 13 V-J signature told ophthalmopathy apart from stable hyperthyroidism with about 90% sensitivity and roughly 81% specificity, and in testing the same model reached 80%/75%. No statistical method was used to fix the sample size in advance, and group allocation was not hidden from the investigators. In validation, the model predicted progression to ophthalmopathy a median of 6.5 months before onset, with roughly 71% sensitivity and roughly 79% specificity. Blood samples also contained most of the expanded thyroid clonotypes (frequency above 0.001), which suggests that blood repertoires may reflect thyroid immune responses.

TCR beta CDR3 regions were amplified from RNA transcripts. The TCR CDR3 was subjected to a first round of RT-PCR using the HTBI primer set and the Qiagen OneStep RT-PCR kit. Libraries were constructed in a second round of multiplex PCR, after which size selection and purification were performed. The libraries were sequenced on an Illumina HiSeq2000 using paired-end 100 bp reads. On the study's bioinformatics: SOAPnuke was used to process the raw data, throwing out any read that contained adapters or uncalled bases, had a mean Phred below 15, or lacked an exact constant-primer or identifier match. High-quality paired reads were merged using COPE v1.2.5, and each unique nucleotide sequence was defined as a clonotype. MiTCR v1.1 was used to align clonotypes to the IMGT TRBV, TRBD and TRBJ reference segments. Only V-J combinations with frequency above 0.0001, covering 99% to 99.2% of repertoires, were analysed. A TCS score was defined as the ratio between F50 (clonal expansion) and ExV (chaos), using BLOSUM62-based TCRdist between CDR3 peptides within each V-J. Welch's t-statistics and random forest reduced several hundred V-J features to 13, which were used in a naive Bayes classifier (R e1071). Using fastp trimming at Q25 and MiXCR clonotype assembly, TCRdb reanalyzed the public sequencing data and kept in-frame beta chains. When rows share a CDR3 protein, they turn into one entry using the most common DNA and genes. TCRdb's processing, not the authors' own work, is the source of the V and J calls. This sample gives about 640,000 distinct CDR3 sequences in total; under 25% of them show up just once. Jointly, the top ten make up 34% of the sample.

Ophthalmopathy patients had moderately to severely active disease, Clinical Activity Score of at least 3, NOSPECS grade of at least 4, and duration under 3 months. The study excluded patients with uncontrolled infections, other autoimmune diseases, pregnancy or lactation. Diagnoses were established on the basis of clinical symptoms, serum thyroxine and TRAb, thyroid ultrasound, and orbital computed tomography. PBMCs were isolated from 8 to 10 ml of fresh peripheral blood by Ficoll-Paque density gradient centrifugation. Trizol reagent was used to extract total RNA, and RNA quality was then checked on an Agilent 2100 Bioanalyzer.

This TCR was recovered from a man aged 30 to 39 with Graves' ophthalmopathy. Material: blood. The sequence joins TRBV2 to TRBJ2-7, with the D gene call left open. In nucleotide form, the sequence is TGTGCCAGCACCGCGTCACCCCACGAGCAGTACTTC. Its protein product is CASTASPHEQYF.